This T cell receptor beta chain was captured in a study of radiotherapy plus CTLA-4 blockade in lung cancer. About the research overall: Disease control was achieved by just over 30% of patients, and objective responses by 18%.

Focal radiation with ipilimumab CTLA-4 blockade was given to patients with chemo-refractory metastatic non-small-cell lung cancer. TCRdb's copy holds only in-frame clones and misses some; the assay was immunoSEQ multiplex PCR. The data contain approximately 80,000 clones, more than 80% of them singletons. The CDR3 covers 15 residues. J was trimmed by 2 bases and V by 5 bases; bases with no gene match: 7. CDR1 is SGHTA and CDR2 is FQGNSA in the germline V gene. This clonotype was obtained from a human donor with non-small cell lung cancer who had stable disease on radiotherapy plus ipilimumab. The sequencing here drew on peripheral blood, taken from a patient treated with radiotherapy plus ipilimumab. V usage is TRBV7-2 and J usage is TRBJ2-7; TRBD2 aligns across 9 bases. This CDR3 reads CASSRWTSAPYEQYF. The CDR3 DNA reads TGTGCCAGCAGCCGATGGACTAGCGCTCCCTACGAGCAGTACTTC.